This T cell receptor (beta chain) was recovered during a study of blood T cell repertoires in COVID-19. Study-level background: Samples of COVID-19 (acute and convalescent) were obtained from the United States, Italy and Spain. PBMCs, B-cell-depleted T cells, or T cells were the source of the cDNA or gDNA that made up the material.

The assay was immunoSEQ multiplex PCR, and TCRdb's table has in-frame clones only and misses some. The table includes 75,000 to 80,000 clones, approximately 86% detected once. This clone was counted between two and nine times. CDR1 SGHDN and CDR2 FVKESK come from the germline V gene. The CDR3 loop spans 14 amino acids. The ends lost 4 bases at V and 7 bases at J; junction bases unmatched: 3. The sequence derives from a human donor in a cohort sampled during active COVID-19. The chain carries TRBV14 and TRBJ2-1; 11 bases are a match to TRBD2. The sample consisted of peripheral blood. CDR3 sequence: CASSPLAGGNEQFF. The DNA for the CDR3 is TGTGCCAGCAGCCCCTTAGCGGGAGGGAATGAGCAGTTCTTC.